Each of the 8 T cell receptor beta chains below was sequenced from the same sample in a study of cytomegalovirus exposure and HLA in healthy donors (dated by TCRdb to about 2017). The library was produced with the immunoSEQ multiplex PCR assay. The multiplex PCR relied on a mix of 60 forward primers for TCR Vbeta segments and 13 reverse primers for TCR Jbeta segments. TCRdb's version of the immuneACCESS table is confined to in-frame rearrangements and falls short of the full clone set. An unresolved V gene accounts for under half of the shortfall where checked; the remainder is of unknown origin. For this sample there are around 120,000 clones; 55% to 75% appear just once. The ten most abundant clones make up about 7.9% of the sample. The sample comprised PBMCs. The receptors originated from a woman aged 40 to 50 in good health and CMV-seropositive.

The V and J genes are TRBV6-5 and TRBJ1-5, with 12 bases lining up with TRBD1. V was clipped by 4 bases and J by 6 bases; unmatched bases: 4. The CDR3 is made up of 15 amino acids. Per the germline V gene, CDR1 is MNHEY and CDR2 is SVGAGI. In DNA form, the CDR3 reads TGTGCCAGCAGTTGGGGACAGGGGGCAGGTCAGCCCCAGCATTTT. Protein sequence: CASSWGQGAGQPQHF.

This clone has only a few counts. The sample has other DNA sequences that encode this CDR3 too. The chain links TRBV19 to TRBJ1-1; 7 bases match TRBD1. This CDR3 is built from 12 residues. From germline, CDR1 is LNHDA and CDR2 SQIVND (reference sequence). V lost 4 bases and J lost 7; bases outside the gene matches: 3. The CDR3 bases are TGTGCCAGTAGTACGAGACAGGGTGAAGCTTTCTTT. This codes for CASSTRQGEAFF.

This chain connects TRBV4-3 to TRBJ1-1, with 7 bases matching TRBD1. The trim removed 4 bases at V and 2 bases at J, leaving 13 bases unmatched. Germline V CDR1 and CDR2: LGHNA, YSLEER. The CDR3 consists of 17 residues. CDR3 in amino acids: CASSRAPAQGGNTEAFF. CDR3 nucleotide sequence: TGCGCCAGCAGCCGCGCTCCGGCCCAGGGGGGAAACACTGAAGCTTTCTTT.

The chain joins TRBV29-1 to TRBJ2-1, with 15 bases fitting TRBD2. The ends lost 0 bases at V and 3 bases at J; junction bases unmatched: 0. This CDR3 contains 16 residues. From germline, CDR1 is SQVTM and CDR2 ANQGSEA. This CDR3 is CSVEEGLAGGYNEQFF. Written as DNA, the CDR3 is TGCAGCGTTGAAGAGGGACTAGCGGGGGGCTACAATGAGCAGTTCTTC.

This clone was seen only a few times. The chain recombines TRBV9 with TRBJ1-5, with 10 bases identical to TRBD1. Germline V lookup: CDR1 SGDLS, CDR2 YYNGEE. This CDR3 region has 14 residues. Trimming cost V 3 bases and J 7 bases; bases outside gene matches: 4. The CDR3 loop is CASSAGQGGQPQHF. The CDR3 DNA reads TGTGCCAGCAGCGCCGGACAGGGGGGACAGCCCCAGCATTTT.

This clone showed up just a few times. The chain has TRBV29-1 and TRBJ2-3, with D perhaps TRBD2 (7 bases). In germline, CDR1 is SQVTM, CDR2 ANQGSEA. Trimming cost V 1 base and J 3 bases, with 14 bases left between them. This CDR3 is built from 15 residues. CDR3 nucleotides: TGCAGCGTTGAAGCTCCACGGGGGGCAACAGATACGCAGTATTTT. This gives the protein CSVEAPRGATDTQYF.

The V call is TRBV6-6, the J call TRBJ2-7; 8 bases fit TRBD1. The CDR3 has 15 amino acids. V shed 11 bases, J shed 5 bases, and the junction held 17 bases outside the gene matches. Germline CDR1 MNHNY, CDR2 SVGAGI (reference sequence). The CDR3 coding sequence is TGTGCCTCCAGAAGTCCGGACAGGGATAGAGACGAGCAGTACTTC. Its translation: CASRSPDRDRDEQYF.

This CDR3 reads CASSVGGAGLETQYF. The CDR3 DNA follows: TGTGCCAGCAGCGTAGGGGGAGCGGGCCTCGAGACCCAGTACTTC. V and J are TRBV9 and TRBJ2-5, with a tentative D call TRBD2 (6 bases). The CDR3 consists of 15 residues. The V gene lost 0 bases and the J gene lost 5 bases, with 14 bases spanning the gap. Germline CDR1 SGDLS, CDR2 YYNGEE. Based on the CDR3 plus reference TRBV9 and TRBJ2-5, the full variable domain is DSGVTQTPKHLITATGQRVTLRCSPRSGDLSVYWYQQSLDQGLQFLIQYYNGEERAKGNILERFSAQQFPDLHSELNLSSLELGDSALYFCASSVGGAGLETQYFGPGTRLLVL.